This T cell receptor beta chain was found in a study of blood T cell repertoires in COVID-19. The CDR3 is made up of 11 amino acids. The V end was cut by 5 bases, the J end by 4 bases, with 6 bases between. Authors' analysis steps: It was from reference gene primer amplification that nucleated cell counts were estimated. Method: immunoSEQ multiplex PCR; TCRdb's copy keeps in-frame clones and lacks some. V, J and clone size are taken as reported in that table, and D and trimming were inferred from the DNA itself. The data show 150,000 to 200,000 clones, 75% to 90% seen once. The V and J genes are TRBV12-3 or TRBV12-4 and TRBJ2-7; no firm D call. The clonotype was recovered from a woman aged 70-85 years with COVID-19, enrolled during active disease. Material: peripheral blood. This chain's CDR3 is CASSLKYEQYF. The CDR3 DNA reads as TGTGCCAGCAGTCTAAAATACGAGCAGTACTTC.